Sequencing of this T cell receptor beta chain was carried out in a study of cytomegalovirus exposure and HLA in healthy donors. Regarding the study as a whole: V- and J-gene trimming of TCR beta was linked (in a later analysis) to a missense DCLRE1C variant.

The donors comprised healthy bone marrow donors. To note about this clone: The antigen is unknown.

The CDR3 runs to 13 residues. Germline V gives CDR1 SNHLY, CDR2 FYNNEI. The J segment lost 3 bases and the V segment lost 6 bases, leaving 5 bases of the junction unmatched. Researchers ran the PCR with 60 Vbeta and 13 Jbeta primers. In the original processing: Tens of millions of unique TCR beta chains, roughly 11 million shared, were counted in a later analysis. Profiled with immunoSEQ multiplex PCR; TCRdb holds only in-frame clones, not every one. That table gives V, J and clone size, and the DNA gave D and trimming. Of about 160,000 clones listed, around four fifths are singletons. The sample consisted of PBMCs. The V gene is TRBV2, the J gene TRBJ2-7; TRBD2 agrees at 7 bases. This receptor was taken from a woman between 18 and 30 years old in good health and CMV-seronegative. The CDR3 region has the DNA TGTGCCAGCAGACTAGCGCCTATCTACGAGCAGTACTTC. It codes for CASRLAPIYEQYF.